The 32 T cell receptor beta chains in this list originate from one sample, sequenced in a study of T cells in localized non-small cell lung cancer. Only in-frame clones appear in the TCRdb table, and some are missing; sequencing was by immunoSEQ multiplex PCR. The sample lists approximately 3,500 clones, 15% to 20% occurring once. The sequences come from lung tumor tissue, collected before any cancer treatment. All receptors come from a woman aged 40-75 years with stage III squamous cell lung carcinoma.

This chain connects TRBV9 to TRBJ2-2; possible D gene TRBD2, 7 bases. CDR1 is SGDLS and CDR2 is YYNGEE in the germline V gene. This CDR3 spans 16 amino acids. V was pared by 4 bases and J by 3 bases, with 16 bases between. The DNA of the CDR3 is TGTGCCAGCAGCTTATACGTCGGGGGGCACACCGGGGAGCTGTTTTTT. Residues: CASSLYVGGHTGELFF.

The J gene is TRBJ2-1, the V gene TRBV11-3, with 12 bases that match TRBD1. The CDR3 is 14 residues long. The V gene's germline CDR1 is SGHNT and CDR2 YENEEA. V lost 6 bases to trimming and J lost 14 bases; unmatched junction nucleotides: 11. CDR3 sequence (DNA): TGTGCCAGCAGACAGACCGGGACAGGGGGCGCGAAGTTCTTC. Translation: CASRQTGTGGAKFF.

This clone was observed a handful of times. The rearrangement uses TRBV1 and TRBJ2-7. TRBV1 is a listed pseudogene. The CDR3 loop spans 12 amino acids. The CDR3 protein is CTSSQDCYEQYF. The DNA of the CDR3 is TGCACCAGCAGCCAAGATTGTTACGAGCAGTACTTC.

Sample share makes this clone medium-sized. J is TRBJ2-7 and V is TRBV9; 7 bases are shared with TRBD1. The germline CDR1 and CDR2 sequences are SGDLS and YYNGEE. This CDR3 contains 15 residues. Unmatched junction bases numbered 10, after V lost 0 bases and J lost 7 bases. The DNA of the CDR3 is TGTGCCAGCAGCGTAGATAACAGGGGCTCCGGGGAGCAGTACTTC. Its protein product is CASSVDNRGSGEQYF.

This clone was recorded a few times. The chain uses TRBV28 and TRBJ2-1; D is possibly TRBD1 (6 bases). The germline V gene has CDR1 MDHEN and CDR2 SYDVKM. The CDR3 sequence is 15 residues long. V lost 6 bases to trimming and J lost 4 bases, with 16 bases between them. In DNA form, the CDR3 reads TGTGCCAGCAGATTAACAGGGAACCAATACAATGAGCAGTTCTTC. Translation gives CASRLTGNQYNEQFF. Together with reference TRBV28 and TRBJ2-1, the CDR3 gives the full variable domain: DVKVTQSSRYLVKRTGEKVFLECVQDMDHENMFWYRQDPGLGLRLIYFSYDVKMKEKGDIPEGYSVSREKKERFSLILESASTNQTSMYLCASRLTGNQYNEQFFGPGTRLTVL.

A note on this clone: One end of the junction is discordant with germline, which a read error may explain. This chain connects TRBV10-3 to TRBJ2-1; D might be TRBD1 (5 bases). CDR3 length: 16 amino acids. Germline V CDR1 and CDR2: ENHRY, SYGVKD. CDR3 loop: CASSETVLWGSNEQFF. As DNA, the CDR3 is TGTGCCAGCAGTGAGACAGTCCTATGGGGTTCGAATGAGCAGTTCTTC.

A few counts support this clone. The rearrangement joins TRBV11-3 to TRBJ2-3, with TRBD2 matching over 9 bases. The CDR3 is 15 residues long. Looked up from germline, CDR1 is SGHNT and CDR2 is YENEEA. J lost 5 bases, V lost 3 bases, and 6 bases had no gene match. The CDR3 is CASSFSGSIGDTQYF. CDR3 sequence (DNA): TGTGCCAGCAGCTTTAGCGGGAGTATAGGAGATACGCAGTATTTT.

A few counts support this clone. V gene TRBV6-8 combines with J gene TRBJ1-1; weak D call: TRBD1 (6 bases). In germline, CDR1 is MNHGY, CDR2 SAAAGT. The CDR3 spans 15 residues. V gave up 6 bases and J gave up 6 bases, with 20 bases separating them. CDR3 protein: CASRALMGGASEAFF. CDR3 sequence (DNA): TGTGCCAGCAGGGCCTTAATGGGGGGGGCATCTGAAGCTTTCTTT.

V is TRBV28 and J is TRBJ1-5; D is undetermined. Germline V gives CDR1 MDHEN, CDR2 SYDVKM. Trimming removed 6 bases at V and 6 bases at J, with 12 bases between. The CDR3 runs to 13 residues. CDR3 sequence: CASRYIWGQPQHF. The CDR3 coding sequence is TGTGCCAGCAGATATATCTGGGGTCAGCCCCAGCATTTT. The entire variable domain, with the rest obtained from reference TRBV28 and TRBJ1-5, is as follows: DVKVTQSSRYLVKRTGEKVFLECVQDMDHENMFWYRQDPGLGLRLIYFSYDVKMKEKGDIPEGYSVSREKKERFSLILESASTNQTSMYLCASRYIWGQPQHFGDGTRLSIL.

The CDR3 coding sequence is TGTGCCAGTAGTATTCGGGAAAATCAGCCCCAGCATTTT. Encoded protein: CASSIRENQPQHF. The chain joins TRBV19 to TRBJ1-5; no clear D. There are 13 residues in the CDR3. The V gene lost 3 bases and the J gene lost 4 bases, with 7 bases spanning the gap. Germline CDR1 LNHDA, CDR2 SQIVND (reference sequence).

This clone has just a few counts. V and J are TRBV11-3 and TRBJ2-5; the match to TRBD1 covers 9 bases. The CDR3 covers 15 residues. Germline V CDR1 and CDR2: SGHNT, YENEEA. V gave up 6 bases and J gave up 4 bases; unmatched junction bases: 9. This CDR3 is CASRSGQGLRETQYF. For the CDR3, the DNA is TGTGCCAGCAGATCGGGACAGGGACTACGAGAGACCCAGTACTTC. The complete variable domain, with remaining parts taken from reference TRBV11-3 and TRBJ2-5, reads EAGVVQSPRYKIIEKKQPVAFWCNPISGHNTLYWYLQNLGQGPELLIRYENEEAVDDSQLPKDRFSAERLKGVDSTLKIQPAELGDSAVYLCASRSGQGLRETQYFGPGTRLLVL.

This clone is medium-sized (0.01 to 0.1%) in the sample. The V call is TRBV11-3, the J call TRBJ2-5, with TRBD2 matching over 14 bases. The CDR3 is 15 residues long. The junction had 7 bases not matched to a gene; V was cut back by 8 bases and J by 5 bases. Germline lookup yields CDR1 SGHNT and CDR2 YENEEA. The CDR3 here is CASGTSGRSGETQYF. Written as DNA, the CDR3 is TGTGCCAGCGGGACTAGCGGGAGAAGTGGGGAGACCCAGTACTTC.

This clone is deemed medium-sized. The chain combines TRBV11-3 with TRBJ1-2, with D possibly TRBD1 on 6 matching bases. Trimming cost V 5 bases and J 4 bases, with 14 bases left between them. The CDR3 sequence is 14 residues long. Germline CDR1 reads SGHNT; CDR2 reads YENEEA. The CDR3 DNA is TGTGCCAGCAGCCCGGACAGTTCCCCCTATGGCTACACCTTC. This encodes CASSPDSSPYGYTF.

The chain has TRBV11-3 and TRBJ2-3; 11 bases agree with TRBD2. The CDR3 runs to 17 residues. V gave up 1 base and J gave up 2 bases; unmatched junction bases: 5. CDR1 SGHNT and CDR2 YENEEA come from the germline V gene. CDR3 residues: CASSLGGTSGNTDTQYF. CDR3 sequence (DNA): TGTGCCAGCAGCTTAGGTGGGACTAGCGGAAACACAGATACGCAGTATTTT. Using reference TRBV11-3 and TRBJ2-3 for the parts outside the CDR3, the full variable domain is EAGVVQSPRYKIIEKKQPVAFWCNPISGHNTLYWYLQNLGQGPELLIRYENEEAVDDSQLPKDRFSAERLKGVDSTLKIQPAELGDSAVYLCASSLGGTSGNTDTQYFGPGTRLTVL.

In its sample, this clone was seen a few times. In DNA form, the CDR3 reads TGTGCCAGTATGAGGGACAGGGGGACCGGGGAGCTGTTTTTT. Its protein is CASMRDRGTGELFF. This sequence joins TRBV19 and TRBJ2-2; 11 bases are a match to TRBD1. The germline V gene encodes CDR1 LNHDA and CDR2 SQIVND (reference sequence). The CDR3 extends over 14 amino acids. V gave up 7 bases and J gave up 5 bases; unmatched junction bases: 3.

This clone was detected a few times. The chain is built from TRBV11-3 and TRBJ1-4; D possibly corresponds to TRBD1 (6 bases). The CDR3 has 15 amino acids. Germline assignment: CDR1 SGHNT and CDR2 YENEEA. V dropped 4 bases and J dropped 4 bases, with 13 bases sitting between them. CDR3 coding DNA: TGTGCCAGCAGCTCACAGGGTTCCCATAATGAAAAACTGTTTTTT. Translating it yields CASSSQGSHNEKLFF. The full variable domain, rest sourced from reference TRBV11-3 and TRBJ1-4, is EAGVVQSPRYKIIEKKQPVAFWCNPISGHNTLYWYLQNLGQGPELLIRYENEEAVDDSQLPKDRFSAERLKGVDSTLKIQPAELGDSAVYLCASSSQGSHNEKLFFGSGTQLSVL.

The J gene is TRBJ1-2, the V gene TRBV18; the D gene is possibly TRBD1 (5 bases). This CDR3 is built from 15 residues. V gave up 3 bases and J gave up 6 bases, with 17 bases separating them. Looked up from germline, CDR1 is KGHSH and CDR2 is LQKENI. The CDR3 is CASSPPGRSLDGYTF. Written as DNA, the CDR3 is TGTGCCAGCTCACCTCCGGGACGAAGCCTCGATGGCTACACCTTC.

The chain carries TRBV28 and TRBJ2-5; no reliable D call. The CDR3 loop spans 17 amino acids. Deletions cut 5 bases from V and 2 bases from J, with 21 bases between. Germline CDR1 reads MDHEN; CDR2 reads SYDVKM. The CDR3 DNA follows: TGTGCCAGCAGTCCCTCCGGCACATACCAAGGGCAAGAGACCCAGTACTTC. Translating it yields CASSPSGTYQGQETQYF.

This clone came up a few times. For the CDR3, the DNA is TGTGCCAGCAGCTCCCTTCGGACAGGGGAGTCTGAAGCTTTCTTT. Translated: CASSSLRTGESEAFF. The chain is built from TRBV14 and TRBJ1-1; 9 positions match TRBD1. The germline V gene has CDR1 SGHDN and CDR2 FVKESK. The CDR3 consists of 15 residues. The trim removed 5 bases at V and 6 bases at J, leaving 10 bases unmatched.

This clone was recorded a few times. The CDR3 DNA reads as TGTGCCAGCAGTATCACTTCAGGGGGTCTGAACACTGAAGCTTTCTTT. As protein: CASSITSGGLNTEAFF. The chain carries TRBV9 and TRBJ1-1; 7 bases match TRBD1. CDR3 length equals 16 residues. Per the germline V gene, CDR1 is SGDLS and CDR2 is YYNGEE. The junction had 10 bases not matched to a gene; V was cut back by 5 bases and J by 0 bases.

By its share, this clone is medium-sized. The chain joins TRBV1 to TRBJ2-7; the table's D call, TRBD2, was not checked against the DNA. TRBV1 is assigned pseudogene status. This CDR3 contains 16 residues. The CDR3 sequence is CASSPTLAGSSYEQYF. For the CDR3, the DNA is TGCGCCAGCAGCCCCACCCTAGCGGGGAGCTCCTACGAGCAGTACTTC.

The V gene is TRBV11-3, the J gene TRBJ2-5, with 9 nucleotides matching TRBD1. This CDR3 comprises 17 residues. Germline V CDR1 and CDR2: SGHNT, YENEEA. The V and J ends lost 3 bases and 5 bases, in that order; junction bases with no gene match: 13. The CDR3 DNA reads as TGTGCCAGCAGCTTCGGGACAGGGAATGGCGGGAGTGAGACCCAGTACTTC. It yields the protein CASSFGTGNGGSETQYF.

This chain uses TRBV28 with TRBJ2-2, with D tentatively TRBD2 (6 bases). V lost 6 bases, J lost 2 bases, and 10 bases lay in between. The CDR3 runs to 14 residues. Germline values: CDR1 MDHEN, CDR2 SYDVKM. This chain's CDR3 is CASRRDFNTGELFF. In nucleotides, the CDR3 is TGTGCCAGCAGACGGGACTTTAACACCGGGGAGCTGTTTTTT. Based on the CDR3 plus reference TRBV28 and TRBJ2-2, the full variable domain is DVKVTQSSRYLVKRTGEKVFLECVQDMDHENMFWYRQDPGLGLRLIYFSYDVKMKEKGDIPEGYSVSREKKERFSLILESASTNQTSMYLCASRRDFNTGELFFGEGSRLTVL.

Only a few counts were recorded for this clone. The chain joins TRBV11-3 to TRBJ1-2, with D possibly being TRBD1 (5 bases). This CDR3 has 16 amino acids. The V gene's germline CDR1 is SGHNT and CDR2 YENEEA. Deletions cut 0 bases from V and 0 bases from J, with 11 bases between. CDR3 sequence: CASSLDDSPANYGYTF. The DNA for the CDR3 is TGTGCCAGCAGCTTAGATGACAGTCCTGCTAACTATGGCTACACCTTC.

As regards this clone: One end of the junction varies from germline; a read error may be responsible. J is TRBJ2-7 and V is TRBV6-8; tentatively, D is TRBD2 (5 bases). Germline CDR1 and CDR2: MNHGY and SAAAGT. The CDR3 sequence is 13 residues long. CDR3 residues: CAISARGGYEQYF. CDR3 DNA sequence: TGTGCCATCAGTGCCCGGGGTGGATACGAGCAGTACTTC.

This clone has just a few counts. This chain uses TRBV11-3 with TRBJ2-7, with D maybe TRBD2 (5 bases). The germline V gene has CDR1 SGHNT and CDR2 YENEEA. This CDR3 is 15 amino acids long. Trimming took 7 bases from V and 5 from J, leaving 21 bases between them. The CDR3 here is CASKAGASEGNEQYF. The DNA for the CDR3 is TGTGCCAGCAAGGCGGGCGCCAGTGAAGGAAACGAGCAGTACTTC.

The CDR3: CASSQDVLAGYTGELFF. CDR3 coding DNA: TGCGCCAGCAGCCAAGATGTACTAGCGGGATACACCGGGGAGCTGTTTTTT. The rearrangement joins TRBV4-1 to TRBJ2-2; 10 bases match TRBD2. There are 17 residues in the CDR3. From germline, CDR1 is MGHRA and CDR2 YSYEKL. The V segment lost 0 bases and the J segment 3 bases; nucleotides outside the gene matches: 4.

The gene calls are TRBV6-8 and TRBJ2-7; D is perhaps TRBD1 (6 bases). V was pared by 6 bases and J by 3 bases, with 9 bases between. This CDR3 has 12 amino acids. Looked up from germline, CDR1 is MNHGY and CDR2 is SAAAGT. The CDR3 sequence: CASRKDSYEQYF. As DNA, the CDR3 is TGTGCCAGCAGGAAGGACAGCTACGAGCAGTACTTC.

V gene TRBV6-8 combines with J gene TRBJ2-7; the D gene is possibly TRBD1 (6 bases). CDR3 length: 15 residues. The V gene's germline CDR1 is MNHGY and CDR2 SAAAGT. The V end was cut by 5 bases, the J end by 0 bases, with 14 bases between. In DNA, the CDR3 is TGTGCCAGCAGTGATTTTCAGGGGCCCTCCTACGAGCAGTACTTC. Its translation is CASSDFQGPSYEQYF.

V gene TRBV28 combines with J gene TRBJ1-5, with D tentatively TRBD1 (5 bases). The V end was cut by 5 bases, the J end by 11 bases, with 22 bases between. The CDR3 length is 15 residues. Germline lookup yields CDR1 MDHEN and CDR2 SYDVKM. The CDR3 DNA reads TGTGCCAGCAGTCCCCAGGGACTGTTAAGCGGGGCCCAGCATTTT. It yields the protein CASSPQGLLSGAQHF.

This clone was seen only a few times. This chain links TRBV19 with TRBJ2-3; D is uncertain. V was cut by 8 bases and J by 4 bases, with 13 bases left in between. The germline CDR1 and CDR2 sequences are LNHDA and SQIVND (reference sequence). This CDR3 spans 13 amino acids. As DNA, the CDR3 is TGTGCCAGTTCGTCGGTGGAAGCAGATACGCAGTATTTT. Protein: CASSSVEADTQYF.

The V and J genes are TRBV15 and TRBJ2-3, with 13 nucleotides matching TRBD2. Germline V gene data show CDR1 as LNHNV and CDR2 as YYDKDF (reference sequence). V trimming: 1 base; J trimming: 1 base; junction bases outside the gene matches: 5. The length of the CDR3 is 18 residues. The CDR3 region has the DNA TGTGCCACCAGCAGAGCCCGCGGACTAGCGGGGGGCACAGATACGCAGTATTTT. Amino acid sequence: CATSRARGLAGGTDTQYF.